What follows are 32 T cell receptor beta chains derived from one specimen sequenced in a study of blood T cell repertoires in COVID-19. The protocol was immunoSEQ multiplex PCR, while the TCRdb copy is restricted to in-frame clones and leaves out a portion. The sample includes roughly 220,000 clones, around four fifths seen only once; the top ten take 5% to 6.5%. The sequenced sample consisted of peripheral blood. The receptors come from a woman aged 60 to 75 who had recovered from COVID-19.

This sequence joins TRBV18 and TRBJ1-2; 11 positions agree with TRBD1. Germline V gives CDR1 KGHSH, CDR2 LQKENI. V dropped 2 bases and J dropped 0; count of bases not matched to a gene: 5. This CDR3 region has 17 residues. CDR3 protein: CASSPTGTGGSNYGYTF. The CDR3 nucleotides read TGTGCCAGCTCACCAACCGGGACAGGGGGTTCTAACTATGGCTACACCTTC.

This clone was recorded once. This chain links TRBV19 with TRBJ1-2; perhaps TRBD1 as D (6 bases). Trimming removed 5 bases from V and 4 bases from J, with 17 bases in between. Looked up from germline, CDR1 is LNHDA and CDR2 is SQIVND (reference sequence). CDR3 size: 15 residues. CDR3 sequence (DNA): TGTGCCAGTAGTGACCAAAAGGGGGATCGCTATGGCTACACCTTC. This translates into CASSDQKGDRYGYTF. Using reference TRBV19 and TRBJ1-2 for the parts outside the CDR3, the full variable domain is DGGITQSPKYLFRKEGQNVTLSCEQNLNHDAMYWYRQDPGQGLRLIYYSQIVNDFQKGDIAEGYSVSREKKESFPLTVTSAQKNPTAFYLCASSDQKGDRYGYTFGSGTRLTVV.

This chain joins TRBV2 and TRBJ1-3; no definite D call. This CDR3 contains 15 residues. In germline, CDR1 is SNHLY, CDR2 FYNNEI. The germline V and J ends were trimmed by 1 base and 0 bases, with 7 bases remaining between them. CDR3 nucleotides: TGTGCCAGCAGTGAAGGAGGGAACTCTGGAAACACCATATATTTT. Translating gives CASSEGGNSGNTIYF.

This chain links TRBV6-5 with TRBJ2-7; 8 bases are shared with TRBD1. CDR1 and CDR2 (germline): MNHEY, SVGAGI. The CDR3 totals 14 residues. V dropped 8 bases and J dropped 3; count of bases not matched to a gene: 9. CDR3 sequence: CASGRTGTVYEQYF. In DNA, the CDR3 is TGTGCCAGCGGACGGACAGGGACGGTCTACGAGCAGTACTTC.

This chain uses TRBV19 with TRBJ1-5; D call uncertain. CDR1 is LNHDA, CDR2 SQIVND, per germline (reference sequence). The CDR3 runs 14 residues. Trimming left V 1 base short and J 4 bases short, with 8 bases between. DNA of the CDR3: TGTGCCAGTAGTATAGGTCAGGATAATCAGCCCCAGCATTTT. Amino acid sequence: CASSIGQDNQPQHF.

The chain links TRBV7-2 to TRBJ1-5; no definite D call. V lost 1 base, J lost 2 bases, and 6 bases lay in between. Germline values: CDR1 SGHTA, CDR2 FQGNSA. This CDR3 comprises 14 residues. The CDR3 protein is CASSLGPGNQPQHF. The DNA of the CDR3 is TGTGCCAGCAGCTTAGGGCCTGGCAATCAGCCCCAGCATTTT.

The chain links TRBV5-1 to TRBJ2-7; tentatively, D is TRBD2 (6 bases). CDR3 length: 16 residues. The ends were cut back, 4 bases at V and 0 bases at J, with 17 bases in the middle. CDR1 SGHRS and CDR2 YFSETQ come from the germline V gene. The CDR3 spells CASSSPGGTSSYEQYF. CDR3 DNA: TGCGCCAGCAGCAGTCCCGGGGGTACCAGCTCCTACGAGCAGTACTTC.

The sample holds one count of this clone. This sequence joins TRBV14 and TRBJ2-2, with D maybe TRBD1 (6 bases). This CDR3 spans 15 amino acids. Germline V gene lookup returns CDR1 SGHDN and CDR2 FVKESK. Trimming took 1 base from V and 3 from J, leaving 9 bases between them. The CDR3 region is CASSQVQGYTGELFF. The CDR3, as DNA: TGTGCCAGCAGCCAAGTACAGGGCTACACCGGGGAGCTGTTTTTT.

The chain combines TRBV5-8 with TRBJ1-1, with 7 bases identical to TRBD1. Losses at the gene ends were 4 bases for V and 5 bases for J; bases not matched to a gene: 5. Germline V gives CDR1 SGHTS, CDR2 YDEGEE. The CDR3 has 13 residues. CDR3 in DNA: TGTGCCAGCAGCCCCGGGACAGCGACTGAAGCTTTCTTT. This codes for CASSPGTATEAFF.

The chain combines TRBV25-1 with TRBJ2-5, with 7 bases identical to TRBD2. The germline V gene has CDR1 MGHDK and CDR2 SYGVNS. The CDR3 runs to 11 residues. V lost 6 bases, J lost 7 bases, and 2 bases stayed unmatched. The CDR3 loop is CASSGEGTQYF. CDR3 coding DNA: TGTGCCAGCAGCGGGGAGGGGACCCAGTACTTC.

The rearrangement links TRBV28 to TRBJ2-2; 9 bases are shared with TRBD1. The CDR3 sequence is 14 residues long. V lost 8 bases, J lost 4 bases, and 5 bases stayed unmatched. Germline-derived CDR1 and CDR2 are MDHEN and SYDVKM. In DNA, the CDR3 is TGTGCCAGCCTTGGGACAGGGAGCACCGGGGAGCTGTTTTTT. It encodes CASLGTGSTGELFF.

This rearrangement joins TRBV9 to TRBJ2-5; TRBD1 matches at 10 bases. CDR3 length: 15 amino acids. Germline CDR1 reads SGDLS; CDR2 reads YYNGEE. V gave up 3 bases and J gave up 1 base; unmatched junction bases: 3. CDR3 DNA: TGTGCCAGCAGCGGACAGGGGGCGGTCCAAGAGACCCAGTACTTC. It is translated as CASSGQGAVQETQYF. The full variable domain, in which reference TRBV9 and TRBJ2-5 provide the parts outside the CDR3, is DSGVTQTPKHLITATGQRVTLRCSPRSGDLSVYWYQQSLDQGLQFLIQYYNGEERAKGNILERFSAQQFPDLHSELNLSSLELGDSALYFCASSGQGAVQETQYFGPGTRLLVL.

DNA for the CDR3: TGTGCCGTCACCCAGGGAGACAGGGGCTACAATGAGCAGTTCTTC. Protein: CAVTQGDRGYNEQFF. V gene TRBV2 combines with J gene TRBJ2-1, with 8 bases that match TRBD1. Germline CDR1 and CDR2: SNHLY and FYNNEI. J was trimmed by 3 bases and V by 11 bases; bases with no gene match: 12. The CDR3 length is 15 residues.

The sample holds a few counts of this clone. The chain employs TRBV3-1 (or the pseudogene TRBV3-2) and TRBJ2-2; no reliable D call. The V gene lost 2 bases and the J gene lost 1 base, with 2 bases spanning the gap. The CDR3 runs 13 residues. CDR1 and CDR2 (germline): LGHDT, YNNKEL (reference sequence). The CDR3 loop is CASSQQNTGELFF. CDR3 nucleotides: TGTGCCAGCAGCCAACAGAACACCGGGGAGCTGTTTTTT.

The chain has TRBV11-2 and TRBJ2-1, with 8 bases identical to TRBD1. Trimming at V came to 0 bases and at J to 4 bases, leaving 2 bases not matched to a gene. This CDR3 region has 15 residues. Germline loops: CDR1 SGHAT, CDR2 FQNNGV. CDR3 DNA sequence: TGTGCCAGCAGCTTAGACAGGGGGCTATACAATGAGCAGTTCTTC. This sequence encodes CASSLDRGLYNEQFF.

The V call is TRBV5-1, the J call TRBJ2-1, with 8 bases fitting TRBD1. The length of the CDR3 is 15 residues. The trim removed 2 bases at V and 8 bases at J, leaving 9 bases unmatched. Germline assignment: CDR1 SGHRS and CDR2 YFSETQ. This chain's CDR3 is CASSFQGAGGHEQFF. DNA for the CDR3: TGCGCCAGCAGCTTCCAGGGGGCCGGGGGCCATGAGCAGTTCTTC.

The chain carries TRBV28 and TRBJ1-5; D unresolved. V lost 7 bases, J lost 0 bases, and 13 bases lay in between. This CDR3 is 15 amino acids long. Germline assignment: CDR1 MDHEN and CDR2 SYDVKM. The CDR3 loop reads CASNPRAVSNQPQHF. CDR3 DNA: TGTGCCAGCAACCCGCGGGCTGTTAGCAATCAGCCCCAGCATTTT.

The rearrangement joins TRBV2 to TRBJ1-1; the match to TRBD1 covers 7 bases. The ends lost 8 bases at V and 3 bases at J; junction bases unmatched: 9. The length of the CDR3 is 14 residues. The V gene's germline CDR1 is SNHLY and CDR2 FYNNEI. This CDR3 reads CASASQGGHTEAFF. CDR3 in DNA: TGTGCCAGCGCGTCTCAGGGGGGTCACACTGAAGCTTTCTTT.

The CDR3 loop is CASSETSGGRNEQFF. In nucleotides, the CDR3 is TGTGCCAGCAGCGAGACTAGCGGGGGGCGCAATGAGCAGTTCTTC. The V and J genes are TRBV5-4 and TRBJ2-1; 13 bases match TRBD2. Germline-derived CDR1 and CDR2 are SGHNT and YYREEE (reference sequence). V lost 4 bases to trimming and J lost 6 bases; unmatched junction nucleotides: 4. CDR3 length: 15 residues.

The CDR3 region is CASSVDSSGGSYEQYF. The CDR3 DNA follows: TGTGCCAGCAGCGTAGATTCTAGCGGGGGCTCCTACGAGCAGTACTTC. V and J are TRBV9 and TRBJ2-7; 10 bases are shared with TRBD2. This CDR3 region has 16 residues. V gave up 0 bases and J gave up 0 bases; unmatched junction bases: 3. The V gene's germline CDR1 is SGDLS and CDR2 YYNGEE.

The CDR3 reads CASSLAPRGFGTDTQYF. The CDR3 region has the DNA TGTGCCAGCAGCTTAGCCCCCAGGGGCTTCGGCACAGATACGCAGTATTTT. This rearrangement joins TRBV7-6 to TRBJ2-3; tentative D call: TRBD1 (6 bases). With 0 bases removed from V and 1 base from J, the gap between germline ends came to 14 bases. The CDR3 is 17 residues long. CDR1 is SGHVS and CDR2 is FNYEAQ in the germline V gene.

The V call is TRBV30, the J call TRBJ2-3, with 9 nucleotides matching TRBD1. Trimming took 0 bases from V and 8 from J; bases not matched to a gene: 12. CDR1 and CDR2 from the germline V gene are GTSNPN and SVGIG (reference sequence). The CDR3 runs 16 residues. CDR3 coding DNA: TGTGCCTGGAGTGTAGGAGGGACAGGGCTTTTGGGTACGCAGTATTTT. Translating gives CAWSVGGTGLLGTQYF.

CDR3 sequence (DNA): TGTGCCAGTAGTCTGTTAAAACAGCCGTACTTC. Translation: CASSLLKQPYF. The gene calls are TRBV19 and TRBJ2-7; D remains ambiguous. V was shortened by 5 bases and J by 12 bases, with 14 bases between the two germline ends. CDR1 LNHDA and CDR2 SQIVND come from the germline V gene (reference sequence). This CDR3 is built from 11 residues. The full variable domain, rest sourced from reference TRBV19 and TRBJ2-7, is DGGITQSPKYLFRKEGQNVTLSCEQNLNHDAMYWYRQDPGQGLRLIYYSQIVNDFQKGDIAEGYSVSREKKESFPLTVTSAQKNPTAFYLCASSLLKQPYFGPGTRLTVT.

V usage is TRBV6-4 and J usage is TRBJ2-2, with 7 bases lining up with TRBD1. This CDR3 is built from 16 residues. Germline CDR1 MRHNA, CDR2 SNTAGT. The J segment lost 0 bases and the V segment lost 1 base, leaving 2 bases of the junction unmatched. In nucleotides, the CDR3 is TGTGCCAGCAGTGACTTACAGGGGACGAACACCGGGGAGCTGTTTTTT. The encoded protein is CASSDLQGTNTGELFF.

V usage is TRBV10-3 and J usage is TRBJ1-3, with D perhaps TRBD1 (6 bases). V was trimmed by 6 bases and J by 3 bases, leaving 15 bases between them. The CDR3 contains 15 residues. CDR1 ENHRY and CDR2 SYGVKD come from the germline V gene. CDR3 nucleotides: TGTGCCATCAGCGATACAGGGAAGCTTGGAAACACCATATATTTT. This translates into CAISDTGKLGNTIYF.

The gene calls are TRBV12-5 and TRBJ1-5; D remains unclear. Germline CDR1 LGHNT, CDR2 FRNRAP. The CDR3 contains 15 residues. Trimming took 1 base from V and 7 from J, leaving 14 bases between them. The CDR3 spells CASGLATPRGQPQHF. In DNA, the CDR3 is TGTGCTAGTGGTTTGGCTACTCCGCGCGGGCAGCCCCAGCATTTT.

This clone came up a few times. This chain joins TRBV2 and TRBJ1-5; weak D call: TRBD1 (5 bases). Germline CDR1 SNHLY, CDR2 FYNNEI. The CDR3 totals 15 residues. Trimming removed 6 bases at V and 1 base at J, with 13 bases between. CDR3 DNA sequence: TGTGCCAGCAGGGAGGGGACCCAAAGCAATCAGCCCCAGCATTTT. Protein product: CASREGTQSNQPQHF.

This chain connects TRBV10-1 to TRBJ2-7, with TRBD1 as a possible D gene (7 bases). The CDR3 covers 13 residues. V was shortened by 7 bases and J by 3 bases, with 13 bases between the two germline ends. The germline CDR1 and CDR2 sequences are WNHNN and SYGVQD (reference sequence). For the CDR3, the DNA is TGCGCCAGCATGAGACAGGGAGGCTACGAGCAGTACTTC. This codes for CASMRQGGYEQYF.

The CDR3 nucleotides are TGTGCCAGCTCACAAGACATTCGCTCTGGAAACACCATATATTTT. Its translation: CASSQDIRSGNTIYF. V is TRBV18 and J is TRBJ1-3; D remains unclear. The CDR3 is made up of 15 amino acids. Germline V CDR1 and CDR2: KGHSH, LQKENI. V lost 4 bases, J lost 0 bases, and 10 bases lay in between. Full variable domain (remainder filled in from reference TRBV18 and TRBJ1-3): NAGVMQNPRHLVRRRGQEARLRCSPMKGHSHVYWYRQLPEEGLKFMVYLQKENIIDESGMPKERFSAEFPKEGPSILRIQQVVRGDSAAYFCASSQDIRSGNTIYFGEGSWLTVV.

In its sample, this clone was seen once. The V and J genes are TRBV10-1 and TRBJ1-2, with 7 bases matching TRBD1. Germline loops: CDR1 WNHNN, CDR2 SYGVQD (reference sequence). The trim removed 2 bases at V and 6 bases at J, leaving 3 bases unmatched. This CDR3 is 13 amino acids long. CDR3 residues: CASSEDRVNGYTF. The CDR3 DNA follows: TGCGCCAGCAGTGAGGACAGGGTGAATGGCTACACCTTC.

The rearrangement links TRBV28 to TRBJ1-2, with 8 bases matching TRBD1. Per germline, CDR1 MDHEN and CDR2 SYDVKM. The ends lost 4 bases at V and 8 bases at J; junction bases unmatched: 9. The CDR3 contains 14 residues. CDR3 DNA sequence: TGTGCCAGCAGTTCCTCGGACAGGGTAGAAGGCTACACCTTC. This gives the protein CASSSSDRVEGYTF.

This clone was observed a single time. The chain couples TRBV4-1 to TRBJ1-2, with TRBD1 identical over 8 bases. The CDR3 runs 15 residues. Looked up from germline, CDR1 is MGHRA and CDR2 is YSYEKL. The ends lost 4 bases at V and 6 bases at J; junction bases unmatched: 10. CDR3 in DNA: TGCGCCAGCAGCCGAGCAGGGGGCGCGAGACATGGCTACACCTTC. This encodes CASSRAGGARHGYTF.